A selection of T cell receptor beta chains follows, all from one sample in a study of beta chain features in type 1 diabetes. Sequencing was performed with immunoSEQ multiplex PCR; in TCRdb, only in-frame clones are kept and a portion is missing. The sample holds 150,000 to 200,000 clones, 8% to 9.5% seen once. Material for sequencing was central memory CD4+ T cells from blood. The source is a woman aged 18-30 years with type 1 diabetes. Both conserved end residues are part of each CDR3. Each record gives: V gene, D gene, J gene, clone size, CDR3 DNA, CDR3 protein. A D gene is named only where the DNA matches it firmly. The size field is filled for only some rows; it gives once, few, many or a size class.

TRBV30	NA	TRBJ1-3	NA	TGTGCCTGGACCGTGTTCTCTGGAAACACCATATATTTT	CAWTVFSGNTIYF
TRBV20-1	NA	TRBJ2-7	NA	TGCAGTGTTCCCGGTCCCTACGAGCAGTACTTC	CSVPGPYEQYF
TRBV19	NA	TRBJ2-6	few	TGTGCCAGTAGGTCCGGCGGGGGCCCTGGGGCCAACGTCCTGACTTTC	CASRSGGGPGANVLTF
TRBV5-6	TRBD1	TRBJ2-1	few	TGTGCCAGCAGGTTTGACAGGGGTAGCTACAATGAGCAGTTCTTC	CASRFDRGSYNEQFF
TRBV9	TRBD2	TRBJ2-5	few	TGTGCCAGCAGCCCCCCGGGGTCTGGCGGGGGGGCCCAGTACTTC	CASSPPGSGGGAQYF
TRBV28	NA	TRBJ2-3	few	TGTGCCAGCAGCCTCTTGGGGCGCACAGATACGCAGTATTTT	CASSLLGRTDTQYF
TRBV27	TRBD2	TRBJ2-7	NA	TGTGCCAGCAGTTTATCGGTCTCTAGCGGGAGCGACGAGCAGTACTTC	CASSLSVSSGSDEQYF
TRBV4-3	NA	TRBJ1-4	NA	TGCGCCAGCAGCCAAGACTCAAGTAACTCCCCTGAAAAACTGTTTTTT	CASSQDSSNSPEKLFF
TRBV6-5	NA	TRBJ2-4	NA	TGTGCCAGCGGGGACAAGGGTTATCAGTACTTC	CASGDKGYQYF
TRBV5-4	TRBD2	TRBJ2-1	NA	TGTGCCAGCAGCTTGGGGAAGAGCGGGAGTGGAAATGAGCAGTTCTTC	CASSLGKSGSGNEQFF
TRBV9	NA	TRBJ1-4	NA	TGTGCCAGCAGCGCGGTGACAGGCAATAATGAAAAACTGTTTTTT	CASSAVTGNNEKLFF
TRBV11-2	NA	TRBJ1-2	NA	TGTGCCAGCAGCTTCTCCAACTATGGCTACACCTTC	CASSFSNYGYTF
TRBV20-1	NA	TRBJ2-5	few	TGCAGTGCTAGACGAGAGACCCAGTACTTC	CSARRETQYF
TRBV29-1	NA	TRBJ2-3	NA	TGCAGCGTTGAATCCGGGAGTAGCACAGATACGCAGTATTTT	CSVESGSSTDTQYF
TRBV27	NA	TRBJ1-2	NA	TGTGCCAGCAGTCCAAACAGGGTTAGTGGCTACACCTTC	CASSPNRVSGYTF
TRBV28	NA	TRBJ1-2	few	TGTGCCAGCAGTTTCGCTAGCTATGGCTACACCTTC	CASSFASYGYTF
TRBV4-3	TRBD1	TRBJ2-5	few	TGCGCCAGCAGCCAAGATGCCCGACAGGGGACCCAGTACTTC	CASSQDARQGTQYF
TRBV5-4	TRBD2	TRBJ2-1	NA	TGTGCCAGCAGCGCAAACCTAGCGGGCTTCGGCTACAATGAGCAGTTCTTC	CASSANLAGFGYNEQFF
TRBV5-4	TRBD1	TRBJ2-5	NA	TGTGCCAGCAGCGACACAGGGGGCGGCCGCCAAGAGACCCAGTACTTC	CASSDTGGGRQETQYF
TRBV6-5	TRBD1	TRBJ1-2	NA	TGTGCCAGCAGTTACAAAGGGGGCGTGGATGGCTACACCTTC	CASSYKGGVDGYTF
TRBV27	NA	TRBJ2-5	NA	TGTGCCAGCAGTTTAAGGCGGAAAGAGACCCAGTACTTC	CASSLRRKETQYF
TRBV4-1	NA	TRBJ2-5	NA	TGCGCCAGCAGCTCGAAGCACCGACAAGAGACCCAGTACTTC	CASSSKHRQETQYF
TRBV5-4	TRBD1	TRBJ1-1	NA	TGCGCCAGCAGCCAAGATCCAGGGGGCACTGAAGCTTTCTTT	CASSQDPGGTEAFF
TRBV29-1	TRBD1	TRBJ2-7	few	TGCAGCTCTGGTATGGATGGGGACAGAGAGCAGTACTTC	CSSGMDGDREQYF
TRBV2	NA	TRBJ1-1	NA	TGTGCCAGCAGGTCTATCACGGACTTGAACACTGAAGCTTTCTTT	CASRSITDLNTEAFF
TRBV5-8	NA	TRBJ2-1	few	TGTGCCAGCAGTTCACTGTATAAGTTCTTC	CASSSLYKFF
TRBV5-4	TRBD2	TRBJ2-3	NA	TGTGCCAGCAGCTTGGATGTGACTAGCGCGACAGATACGCAGTATTTT	CASSLDVTSATDTQYF
TRBV29-1	TRBD2	TRBJ2-3	once	TGCAGCGTGGGAAGCGGGGGTCTCCAGTATTTT	CSVGSGGLQYF
TRBV2	TRBD2	TRBJ2-1	NA	TGTGCCAGCAGTGATGCTAGCGGGCTGACCTACAATGAGCAGTTCTTC	CASSDASGLTYNEQFF
TRBV9	NA	TRBJ2-1	few	TGTGCCAGCAGCGTAGAAGGACACTCCTACAATGAGCAGTTCTTC	CASSVEGHSYNEQFF
TRBV5-1	NA	TRBJ2-3	few	TGCGCCAGCAGCTTGGAATTCCAAGATACGCAGTATTTT	CASSLEFQDTQYF
TRBV7-2	NA	TRBJ1-1	few	TGTGCCAGCCGAAAAGACAGTGAAGCTTTCTTT	CASRKDSEAFF
TRBV18	TRBD1	TRBJ1-2	NA	TGTGCCAGCTCACCAGAGACAGGGCAAAACTATGGCTACACCTTC	CASSPETGQNYGYTF
TRBV18	NA	TRBJ2-1	few	TGTGCCAGCTCAGGAGGACAGAAGGTGGATGAGCAGTTCTTC	CASSGGQKVDEQFF
TRBV18	TRBD2	TRBJ2-7	NA	TGTGCCAGCTCTACCGGGACTACCGGGATGGGTGAGCAGTACTTC	CASSTGTTGMGEQYF
TRBV15	TRBD1	TRBJ2-5	NA	TGTGCCACCAGCAGAGATCCCCCAGGGGGCCAAGAGACCCAGTACTTC	CATSRDPPGGQETQYF
TRBV7-2	NA	TRBJ1-5	few	TGTGCCAGCAGCCCCGGGGTGGCCAACAATCAGCCCCAGCATTTT	CASSPGVANNQPQHF
TRBV28	NA	TRBJ2-5	few	TGTGCCAGCAGGTGGCAGGGTGGGGAGACCCAGTACTTC	CASRWQGGETQYF